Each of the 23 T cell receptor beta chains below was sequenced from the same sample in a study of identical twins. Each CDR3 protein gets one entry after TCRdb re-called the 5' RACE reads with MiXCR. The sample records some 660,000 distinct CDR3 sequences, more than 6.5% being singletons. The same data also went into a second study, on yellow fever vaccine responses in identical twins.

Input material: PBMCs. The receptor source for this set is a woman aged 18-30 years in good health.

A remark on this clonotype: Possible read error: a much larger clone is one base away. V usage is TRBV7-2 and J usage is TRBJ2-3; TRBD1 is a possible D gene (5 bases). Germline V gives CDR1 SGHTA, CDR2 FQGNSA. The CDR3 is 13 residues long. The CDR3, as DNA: TGTGCCAGCAGCTTCACAGGCACAGATCCGCAGTATTTT. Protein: CASSFTGTDPQYF.

The CDR3 coding sequence is TGTGCCAGCAGCCACTCGACCCAGGGAATCTGGAATCAGCCCCAGCATTTT. It specifies CASSHSTQGIWNQPQHF. The chain recombines TRBV2 with TRBJ1-5; possible D gene TRBD1, 5 bases. The CDR3 consists of 17 residues. The germline V gene has CDR1 SNHLY and CDR2 FYNNEI. Trimming cost V 6 bases and J 4 bases, with 22 bases left between them.

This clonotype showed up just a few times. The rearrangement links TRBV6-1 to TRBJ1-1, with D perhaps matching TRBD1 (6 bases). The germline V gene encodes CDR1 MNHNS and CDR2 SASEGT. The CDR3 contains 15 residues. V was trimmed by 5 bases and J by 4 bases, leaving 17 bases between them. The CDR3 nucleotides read TGTGCCAGCAGTCCATCGGGGGCGCGGGGCACTGAAGCTTTCTTT. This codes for CASSPSGARGTEAFF.

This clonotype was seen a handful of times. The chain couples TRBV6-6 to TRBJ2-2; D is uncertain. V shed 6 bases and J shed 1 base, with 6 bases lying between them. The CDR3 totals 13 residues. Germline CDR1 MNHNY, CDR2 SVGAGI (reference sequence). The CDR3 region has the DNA TGTGCCAGCAGGGTCCTGAACACCGGGGAGCTGTTTTTT. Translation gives CASRVLNTGELFF.

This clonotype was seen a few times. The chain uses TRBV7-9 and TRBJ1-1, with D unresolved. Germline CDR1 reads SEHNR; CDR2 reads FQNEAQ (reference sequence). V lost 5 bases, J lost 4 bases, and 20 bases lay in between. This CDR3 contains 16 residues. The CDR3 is CASSIQTTVAGTEAFF. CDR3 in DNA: TGTGCCAGCAGCATTCAGACAACCGTCGCAGGCACTGAAGCTTTCTTT.

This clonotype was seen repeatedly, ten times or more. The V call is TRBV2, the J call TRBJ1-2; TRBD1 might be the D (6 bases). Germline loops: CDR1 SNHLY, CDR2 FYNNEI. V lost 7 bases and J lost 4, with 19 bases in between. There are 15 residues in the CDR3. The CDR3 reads CASTPFWGPRYGYTF. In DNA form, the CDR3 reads TGTGCCAGCACGCCCTTTTGGGGGCCTCGCTATGGCTACACCTTC.

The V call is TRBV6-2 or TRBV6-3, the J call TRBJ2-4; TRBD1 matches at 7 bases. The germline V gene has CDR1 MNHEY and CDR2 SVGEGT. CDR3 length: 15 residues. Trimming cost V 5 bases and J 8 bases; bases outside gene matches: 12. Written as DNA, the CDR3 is TGTGCCAGCAGTCGAACCACAGGGGTTGTGGACATTCAGTACTTC. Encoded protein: CASSRTTGVVDIQYF.

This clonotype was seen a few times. CDR3 coding DNA: TGTGCCAGCAGCCTTCTAGCGGGGAGATCAGATACGCAGTATTTT. It yields the protein CASSLLAGRSDTQYF. The rearrangement joins TRBV3-1 to TRBJ2-3, with 9 bases that match TRBD2. The length of the CDR3 is 15 residues. Germline loops: CDR1 LGHDT, CDR2 YNNKEL (reference sequence). With 4 bases clipped from V and 4 bases from J, the junction kept 6 bases outside the gene matches.

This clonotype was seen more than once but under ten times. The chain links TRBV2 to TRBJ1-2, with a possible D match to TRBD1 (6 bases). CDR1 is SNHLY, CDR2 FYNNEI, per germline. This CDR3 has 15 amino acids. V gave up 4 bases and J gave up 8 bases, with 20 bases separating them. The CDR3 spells CASSVRGPTYQGYTF. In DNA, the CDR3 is TGTGCCAGCAGTGTTCGGGGGCCAACTTATCAGGGCTACACCTTC. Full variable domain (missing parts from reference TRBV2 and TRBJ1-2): EPEVTQTPSHQVTQMGQEVILRCVPISNHLYFYWYRQILGQKVEFLVSFYNNEISEKSEIFDDQFSVERPDGSNFTLKIRSTKLEDSAMYFCASSVRGPTYQGYTFGSGTRLTVV.

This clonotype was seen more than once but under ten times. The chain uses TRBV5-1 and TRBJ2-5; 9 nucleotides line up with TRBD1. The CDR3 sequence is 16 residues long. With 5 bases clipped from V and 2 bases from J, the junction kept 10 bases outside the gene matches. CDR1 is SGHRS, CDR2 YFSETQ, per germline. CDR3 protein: CASRWGQGRRQETQYF. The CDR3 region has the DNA TGCGCCAGCAGGTGGGGACAGGGCAGGCGGCAAGAGACCCAGTACTTC. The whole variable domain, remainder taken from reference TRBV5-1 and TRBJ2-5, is KAGVTQTPRYLIKTRGQQVTLSCSPISGHRSVSWYQQTPGQGLQFLFEYFSETQRNKGNFPGRFSGRQFSNSRSEMNVSTLELGDSALYLCASRWGQGRRQETQYFGPGTRLLVL.

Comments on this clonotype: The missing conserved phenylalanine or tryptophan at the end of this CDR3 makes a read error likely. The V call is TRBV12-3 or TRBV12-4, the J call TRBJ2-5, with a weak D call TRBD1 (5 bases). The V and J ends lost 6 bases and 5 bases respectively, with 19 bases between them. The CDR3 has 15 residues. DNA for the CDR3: TGTGCCAGCAGGGATGGACGGCAGGGTCGGGAGACCCAGTACGTC. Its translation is CASRDGRQGRETQYV.

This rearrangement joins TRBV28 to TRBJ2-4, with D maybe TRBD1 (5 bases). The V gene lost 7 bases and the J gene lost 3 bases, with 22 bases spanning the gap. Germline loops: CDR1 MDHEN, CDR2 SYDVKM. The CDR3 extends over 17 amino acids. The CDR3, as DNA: TGTGCCAGCACCACAGTGGAAGGGGTCGAGAGCAAAAACATTCAGTACTTC. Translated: CASTTVEGVESKNIQYF.

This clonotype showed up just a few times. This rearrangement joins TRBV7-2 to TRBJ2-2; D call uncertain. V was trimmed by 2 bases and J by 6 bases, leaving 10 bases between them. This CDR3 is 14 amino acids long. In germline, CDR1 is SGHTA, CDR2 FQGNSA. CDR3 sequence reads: CASSLLGRPGELFF. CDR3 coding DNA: TGTGCCAGCAGCTTACTAGGTCGTCCCGGGGAGCTGTTTTTT.

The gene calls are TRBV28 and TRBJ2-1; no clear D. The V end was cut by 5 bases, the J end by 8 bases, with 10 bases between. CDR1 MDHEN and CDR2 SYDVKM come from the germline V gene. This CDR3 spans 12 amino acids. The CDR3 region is CASSEVVDEQFF. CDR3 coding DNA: TGTGCCAGCAGTGAAGTAGTAGATGAGCAGTTCTTC.

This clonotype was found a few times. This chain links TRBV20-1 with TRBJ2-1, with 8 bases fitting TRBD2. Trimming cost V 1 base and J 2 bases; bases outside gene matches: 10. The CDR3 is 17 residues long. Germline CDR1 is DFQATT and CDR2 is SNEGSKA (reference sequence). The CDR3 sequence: CSARVLAGTSPYNEQFF. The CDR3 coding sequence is TGCAGTGCTAGAGTCTTAGCGGGAACCAGTCCCTACAATGAGCAGTTCTTC.

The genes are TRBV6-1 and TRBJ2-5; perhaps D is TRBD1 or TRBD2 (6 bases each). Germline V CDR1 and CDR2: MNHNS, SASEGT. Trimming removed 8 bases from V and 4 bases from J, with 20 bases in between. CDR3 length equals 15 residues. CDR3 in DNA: TGTGCCAGCTACTCCCCGGGGGCCGGGCGAGAGACCCAGTACTTC. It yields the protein CASYSPGAGRETQYF.

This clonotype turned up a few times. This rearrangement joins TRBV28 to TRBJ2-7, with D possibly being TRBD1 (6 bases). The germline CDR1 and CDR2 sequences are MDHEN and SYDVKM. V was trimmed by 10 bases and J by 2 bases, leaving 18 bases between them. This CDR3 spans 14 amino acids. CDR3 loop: CATTIQGQTYEQYF. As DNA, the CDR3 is TGTGCCACGACAATCCAGGGGCAAACCTACGAGCAGTACTTC.

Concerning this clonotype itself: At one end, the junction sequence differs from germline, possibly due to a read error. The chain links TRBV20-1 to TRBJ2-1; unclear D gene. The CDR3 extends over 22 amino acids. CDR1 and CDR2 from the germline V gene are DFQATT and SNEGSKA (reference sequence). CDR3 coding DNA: TGCTGTGCTAGAGCCTTAACTCTAGACGAGAATGTTGACCTTGGTTCCTACAATGAGCAGTTCTTC. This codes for CCARALTLDENVDLGSYNEQFF.

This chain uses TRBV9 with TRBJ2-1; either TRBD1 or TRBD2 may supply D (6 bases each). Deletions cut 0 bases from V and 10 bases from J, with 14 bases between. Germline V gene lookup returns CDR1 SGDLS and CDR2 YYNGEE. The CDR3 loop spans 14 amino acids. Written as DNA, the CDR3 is TGTGCCAGCAGCGTAGGGGGGCCCCTAGCGGAGCAGTTCTTC. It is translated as CASSVGGPLAEQFF. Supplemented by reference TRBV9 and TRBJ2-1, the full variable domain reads DSGVTQTPKHLITATGQRVTLRCSPRSGDLSVYWYQQSLDQGLQFLIQYYNGEERAKGNILERFSAQQFPDLHSELNLSSLELGDSALYFCASSVGGPLAEQFFGPGTRLTVL.

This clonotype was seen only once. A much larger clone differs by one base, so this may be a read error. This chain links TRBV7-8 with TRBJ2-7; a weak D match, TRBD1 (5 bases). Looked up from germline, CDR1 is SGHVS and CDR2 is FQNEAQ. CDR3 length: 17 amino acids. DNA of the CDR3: TGTACCAGCAGCTTAGGGGATAACCCCCTAGGGCTCTACGAGCAGTACTTC. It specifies CTSSLGDNPLGLYEQYF.

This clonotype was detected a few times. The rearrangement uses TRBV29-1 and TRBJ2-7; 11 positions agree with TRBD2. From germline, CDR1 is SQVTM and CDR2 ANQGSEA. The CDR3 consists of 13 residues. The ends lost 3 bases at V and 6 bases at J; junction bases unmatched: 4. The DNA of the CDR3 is TGCAGCGTTGACGGACTAGCGGGTACCGAGCAGTACTTC. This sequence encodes CSVDGLAGTEQYF.

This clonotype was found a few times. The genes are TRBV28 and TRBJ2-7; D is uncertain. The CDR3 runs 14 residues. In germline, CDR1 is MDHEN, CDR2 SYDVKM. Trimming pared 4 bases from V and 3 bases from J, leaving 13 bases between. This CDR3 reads CASSYRLLGYEQYF. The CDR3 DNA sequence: TGTGCCAGCAGTTACCGACTTCTAGGCTACGAGCAGTACTTC.

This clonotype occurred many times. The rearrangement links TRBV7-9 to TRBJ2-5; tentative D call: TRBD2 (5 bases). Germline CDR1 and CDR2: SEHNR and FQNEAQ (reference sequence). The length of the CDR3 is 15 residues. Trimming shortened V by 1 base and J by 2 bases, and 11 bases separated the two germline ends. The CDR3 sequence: CASSLGRGQQETQYF. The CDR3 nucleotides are TGTGCCAGCAGCTTAGGACGGGGTCAACAAGAGACCCAGTACTTC.